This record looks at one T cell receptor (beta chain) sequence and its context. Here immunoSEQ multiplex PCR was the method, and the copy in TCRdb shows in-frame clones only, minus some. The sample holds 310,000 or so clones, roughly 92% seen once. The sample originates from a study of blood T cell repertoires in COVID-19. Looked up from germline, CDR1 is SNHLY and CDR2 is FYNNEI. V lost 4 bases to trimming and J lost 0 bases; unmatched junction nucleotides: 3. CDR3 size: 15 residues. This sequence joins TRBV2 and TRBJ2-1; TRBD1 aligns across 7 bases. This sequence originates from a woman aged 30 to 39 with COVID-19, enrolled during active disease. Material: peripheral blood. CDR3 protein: CASSGQGGSYNEQFF. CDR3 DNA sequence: TGTGCCAGCAGTGGACAGGGCGGCTCCTACAATGAGCAGTTCTTC. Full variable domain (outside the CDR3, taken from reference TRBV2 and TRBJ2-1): EPEVTQTPSHQVTQMGQEVILRCVPISNHLYFYWYRQILGQKVEFLVSFYNNEISEKSEIFDDQFSVERPDGSNFTLKIRSTKLEDSAMYFCASSGQGGSYNEQFFGPGTRLTVL.